One T cell receptor (beta chain) is described in this entry. Its antigen is currently unknown. Here immunoSEQ multiplex PCR was the method, and the copy in TCRdb shows in-frame clones only, minus some. The sample records some 70,000 clones, over 80% being singletons. The source of the sample is a study of radiotherapy plus CTLA-4 blockade in lung cancer. The study's findings and limits: Clones of tumor-derived TCRs expanded in blood after radiotherapy plus ipilimumab. Dynamics of early blood T cell clones, together with interferon-beta, were reportedly the best predictors of response.

Between the trimmed V and J ends, which lost 4 bases and 4 bases, there was a span of 11 bases. The CDR3 has 13 residues. Germline V gene sequence: CDR1 SGHNT, CDR2 YYREEE (reference sequence). The source was peripheral blood, collected from a patient treated with radiotherapy plus ipilimumab. V gene TRBV5-4 combines with J gene TRBJ2-5, with D perhaps matching TRBD1 (6 bases). The clonotype comes from a human donor with non-small cell lung cancer who had a partial response to radiotherapy plus ipilimumab. This CDR3 reads CASSMDSRETQYF. In nucleotides, the CDR3 is TGTGCCAGCAGCATGGACAGTAGAGAGACCCAGTACTTC.